The 6 T cell receptor beta chains reported below all come from one sample, sequenced in a study of T cell responses to AZD1222 COVID-19 vaccine. Libraries were prepared by immunoSEQ multiplex PCR; TCRdb keeps only in-frame clonotypes and omits some of them. This table holds about 150,000 clones, 92% found once. Sequencing used peripheral blood, obtained 28 days after the second AZD1222 dose. The receptors stem from an adult who received the AZD1222 COVID-19 vaccine.

The chain employs TRBV3-1 (or the pseudogene TRBV3-2) and TRBJ1-2, with TRBD1 as a possible D gene (6 bases). The CDR3 is made up of 15 amino acids. Germline V gene lookup returns CDR1 LGHDT and CDR2 YNNKEL (reference sequence). V dropped 1 base and J dropped 2 bases, with 11 bases sitting between them. CDR3 sequence: CASSQAGQGNYGYTF. The CDR3 bases are TGTGCCAGCAGCCAAGCGGGTCAGGGGAACTATGGCTACACCTTC.

The genes are TRBV21-1 and TRBJ2-7; the DNA was not compared with TRBD1, the D call given in the table. TRBV21-1 is a recognized pseudogene. The CDR3 covers 15 residues. The DNA for the CDR3 is TGTGCCAGCAGCAAGGGGGACAAGGAGACCTACGAGCAGTACTTC. Protein: CASSKGDKETYEQYF.

This clone has a handful of counts. The rearrangement joins TRBV7-6 to TRBJ2-5; D uncertain. CDR3 length equals 14 residues. The ends were cut back, 4 bases at V and 2 bases at J, with 11 bases in the middle. The germline V gene encodes CDR1 SGHVS and CDR2 FNYEAQ. The CDR3 loop is CASSYGSGQETQYF. The CDR3 nucleotides are TGTGCCAGCAGCTACGGGTCCGGGCAAGAGACCCAGTACTTC.

CDR3 DNA: TGCGCCAGCAGCACGGACACCGGGGAGCTGTTTTTT. Protein product: CASSTDTGELFF. This chain links TRBV5-1 with TRBJ2-2, with no clear D. CDR1 is SGHRS and CDR2 is YFSETQ in the germline V gene. The V end was cut by 4 bases, the J end by 3 bases, with 4 bases between. This CDR3 has 12 residues.

The V and J genes are TRBV6-2 or TRBV6-3 and TRBJ2-3; the match to TRBD2 covers 13 bases. Unmatched junction bases numbered 16, after V lost 6 bases and J lost 4 bases. The CDR3 sequence is 19 residues long. Germline V CDR1 and CDR2: MNHEY, SVGEGT. CDR3 nucleotides: TGTGCCAGCAGCAAAAGGGGGACTAGCGGGAACCCGGAGGCAGATACGCAGTATTTT. As protein: CASSKRGTSGNPEADTQYF.

Written as DNA, the CDR3 is TGCGCCACGGAGCGGGAGCTCTCCTACGAGCAGTACTTC. Translating gives CATERELSYEQYF. This chain uses TRBV10-2 with TRBJ2-7; 8 positions match TRBD2. CDR1 WSHSY and CDR2 SAAADI come from the germline V gene. The CDR3 is made up of 13 amino acids. V lost 10 bases, J lost 0 bases, and 5 bases stayed unmatched.